This record looks at one T cell receptor beta chain sequence and its context. Its specificity is unknown. Via MiXCR, TCRdb re-called the 5' RACE reads, giving one row per CDR3 protein. The table has hundreds of thousands of distinct CDR3 sequences, roughly an eighth seen once; the top ten hold 15%. The data belong to a study of T cells after yellow fever vaccination. Study-wide context: SMART-Seq v4 Ultra Low Input handled preparation of low-cell-number fractions. Study conclusions and caveats: The study noted that FACS-sorted repertoires could contain abundant clonotypes contaminating from the bulk population. Primary-vaccination clones mostly resurfaced post-booster (around 95% CD4, approximately 89% CD8).

J was trimmed by 1 base and V by 5 bases; bases with no gene match: 6. CDR1 is SEHNR and CDR2 is FQNEAQ in the germline V gene (reference sequence). The CDR3 is 15 amino acids. The sample was PBMCs, taken on the day of the yellow fever booster vaccination. The chain recombines TRBV7-9 with TRBJ2-5, with 8 bases lining up with TRBD1. The origin of this receptor is a man in his thirties or forties who received the YFV17D yellow fever vaccine. CDR3 protein: CASSAQDRAQETQYF. In DNA, the CDR3 is TGTGCCAGCAGCGCCCAGGACAGGGCCCAAGAGACCCAGTACTTC.